This T cell receptor (beta chain) was profiled in a study of regulatory T cells in long-lasting Graves disease (dated by TCRdb to the early 2020s). As for the study more broadly: Newly diagnosed Graves' disease patients had taken antithyroid drugs for less than 3 months. Patients with persistent Graves' disease were compared with patients with newly diagnosed Graves' disease using TCR sequencing and RNA sequencing of peripheral blood. The study was conducted in China and was registered as a clinical trial. TCR sequencing covered some 13 persistent and around 20 newly diagnosed Graves' disease patients, about 35 samples in total. Broader findings and caveats from the paper: Sequencing and analysis were restricted to the TCR beta chain. The authors acknowledged the small sample size as a limitation that may reduce accuracy. Compared with newly diagnosed patients, patients with persistent Graves' disease had lower TCR Shannon entropy and fewer highly expanded clones, which suggests clonal expansion. The study examined only peripheral blood because the primary lesion, thyroid tissue, could not be accessed. Preferential use of TRBV28, TRBJ1-2 and TRBJ2-5 was observed in persistent disease, whereas TRBV20-1 and TRBJ2-1 were favored in newly diagnosed disease. Persistent patients shared more public clonotypes among themselves (2,741) than newly diagnosed patients did (approximately 970).

The germline V gene specifies LGHNA as CDR1 and YNFKEQ as CDR2. The CDR3 holds 15 amino acids from the cysteine to the phenylalanine. Just the 45-base CDR3 DNA is kept, in frame starting at base 1. V is reduced by 0 bases and J by 1 base, leaving a spacing of 10 bases between them. Receptor amplification or capture employed multiplex PCR. Sequencing instrument: Illumina HiSeq 4000. To build TCR beta libraries, CDR3 regions were amplified by Arm-PCR using iRepertoire HTBI primers. Before sequencing, the PCR products underwent gel purification. In the source study's methods: Gene usage analysis of CDR3 amino acid clonotypes used the approximately 62 TRBV and some 15 TRBJ segments found across samples. COPE and FqMerger were used to merge filtered high-quality paired reads into contigs. BLAST was used to align contigs to IMGT TRBV, TRBD and TRBJ reference genes, with CDR3 defined following IMGT. Any clonotype with a frequency above 0.1% was classified as a highly expanded clone. Repertoire diversity was measured by Shannon entropy, and V-J evenness by the Gini coefficient. Public clonotypes were defined as clonotypes shared by more than one individual. In-frame beta chains were kept once TCRdb had trimmed the public reads at Q25 with fastp and called clones with MiXCR. Records with the same CDR3 protein are collapsed into one entry carrying the most frequent genes and DNA. For this entry, the V and J calls and clone size follow TCRdb and not the study's own pipeline. For this sample the table gives roughly 380,000 distinct CDR3 sequences, of which around a sixth were detected only once. The ten largest clonotypes hold 20% to 25% of the sample.

The sample's time point label, in plain terms: newly diagnosed GD, antithyroid drugs for less than 3 months. RNA was extracted from PBMCs in TRIzol for both TCR sequencing and RNA sequencing. The diagnosis of Graves' disease followed American Thyroid Association guidelines. Patients for the study were recruited at an endocrinology department in Xi'an, China. Each patient gave 8.5 to 9.5 milliliters of peripheral blood, collected in an EDTA anticoagulant tube. Ficoll Paque Plus density gradient separation was used to isolate PBMCs, and no additional T cell sorting was done. An Agilent 2100 Bioanalyzer and agarose gel were used to assess RNA quality, and a NanoDrop 2000 was used to measure RNA concentration. At least ten counts were recorded for this clonotype. The specificity of this receptor is unknown. No clone much larger than this one lies a single base away; base qualities are absent.

The sequence is built from TRBV4-2 and TRBJ2-7, and perhaps TRBD2 as D gene, on 5 matching bases. Sequences were derived from peripheral blood mononuclear cells (PBMCs), sampled at new diagnosis, from a patient treated with antithyroid drugs. This TCR was sampled from a female donor with Graves disease. The CDR3 protein sequence reads: CASSQEITSSYEQYF. The nucleotides are TGTGCCAGCAGCCAAGAAATCACTAGTTCCTACGAGCAGTACTTC.